These 10 T cell receptor beta chains were all obtained from the same sample, sequenced in a study of cytomegalovirus exposure and HLA in healthy donors. PCR primers comprised 60 Vbeta and 13 Jbeta primers. Sequencing was performed with immunoSEQ multiplex PCR; in TCRdb, only in-frame clones are kept and a portion is missing. The sample consists of 75,000 to 90,000 clones, roughly 77% of them appearing once. Sequences were obtained from PBMCs. The receptors originated from a man in his sixties in good health and CMV-seronegative.

The chain recombines TRBV29-1 with TRBJ2-7; D might be TRBD2 (6 bases). This CDR3 is 12 amino acids long. Germline loops: CDR1 SQVTM, CDR2 ANQGSEA. The V end lost 6 bases, the J end lost 3 bases, and 12 bases lay between the germline ends. This chain's CDR3 is CSVGGAGYEQYF. CDR3 sequence (DNA): TGCAGCGTGGGGGGTGCGGGCTACGAGCAGTACTTC.

This chain uses TRBV14 with TRBJ2-7; the D gene is possibly TRBD2 (6 bases). The CDR3 runs to 16 residues. Germline CDR1 is SGHDN and CDR2 is FVKESK. V was clipped by 0 bases and J by 5 bases, with 17 bases between them. The CDR3 region is CASSQESGTLSDEQYF. The CDR3 region has the DNA TGTGCCAGCAGCCAAGAATCCGGGACTCTTTCCGACGAGCAGTACTTC.

The gene calls are TRBV7-9 and TRBJ2-3, with D unresolved. Germline assignment: CDR1 SEHNR and CDR2 FQNEAQ (reference sequence). Trimming took off 3 bases at V and 2 bases at J, with 12 bases between the two ends. The CDR3 runs 15 residues. CDR3 in amino acids: CASSLSPIPTDTQYF. DNA for the CDR3: TGTGCCAGCAGCTTGAGTCCTATCCCCACAGATACGCAGTATTTT.

This chain links TRBV11-2 with TRBJ2-5; 9 positions agree with TRBD2. Germline V gene data show CDR1 as SGHAT and CDR2 as FQNNGV. With 0 bases clipped from V and 7 bases from J, the junction kept 12 bases outside the gene matches. The length of the CDR3 is 17 residues. CDR3 loop: CASSLDPAGGPVGTQYF. Here the CDR3 DNA reads TGTGCCAGCAGCTTAGATCCCGCGGGGGGGCCAGTGGGGACCCAGTACTTC.

This clone turned up a few times. Its ends do not fully match the called genes, so a read error is possible. The rearrangement uses TRBV7-9 and TRBJ1-1, with D possibly TRBD1 on 6 matching bases. The CDR3 is 14 residues long. Germline CDR1 SEHNR, CDR2 FQNEAQ (reference sequence). CDR3 loop: CSSSRGGLGAEAFF. CDR3 coding DNA: TGTTCCAGCAGCCGGGGGGGGCTTGGTGCTGAAGCTTTCTTT.

The chain is built from TRBV5-4 and TRBJ2-3; 13 bases align to TRBD2. Germline V gives CDR1 SGHNT, CDR2 YYREEE (reference sequence). The CDR3 is made up of 16 amino acids. V lost 5 bases, J lost 6 bases, and 9 bases stayed unmatched. CDR3 sequence reads: CASSRGTSGESDTQYF. The CDR3 nucleotides read TGTGCCAGCAGTCGAGGGACTAGCGGGGAATCGGATACGCAGTATTTT.

As for this clone: The DNA is left out, because the CDR3 cannot be placed on it with certainty; the CDR3 is given as TCRdb lists it. This chain uses TRBV19 with TRBJ1-2. The CDR3 is made up of 14 amino acids, end residues included. CDR1 is LNHDA, CDR2 SQIVND, per germline (reference sequence). The CDR3 protein is CASTSAGPNYGYTF.

The rearrangement joins TRBV7-6 to TRBJ2-3, with a possible D match to TRBD2 (5 bases). The V end lost 5 bases, the J end lost 5 bases, and 17 bases lay between the germline ends. This CDR3 is 15 amino acids long. Germline CDR1 SGHVS, CDR2 FNYEAQ. CDR3 loop: CASSLGRTSRDTQYF. As DNA, the CDR3 is TGTGCCAGCAGCCTAGGGAGAACTAGTAGAGATACGCAGTATTTT.

This rearrangement joins TRBV7-8 to TRBJ2-7; TRBD2 is a possible D gene (6 bases). Trimming took off 3 bases at V and 0 bases at J, with 15 bases between the two ends. The germline V gene encodes CDR1 SGHVS and CDR2 FQNEAQ. The length of the CDR3 is 16 residues. CDR3 in amino acids: CASSFTPGGASYEQYF. The DNA for the CDR3 is TGTGCCAGCAGCTTTACCCCCGGCGGGGCCTCCTACGAGCAGTACTTC.

This clone appeared a single time. The CDR3 loop is CASSLGQGNQETQYF. In DNA form, the CDR3 reads TGTGCCAGCAGCTTAGGGCAGGGGAACCAAGAGACCCAGTACTTC. The chain couples TRBV7-3 to TRBJ2-5, with D possibly TRBD1 on 6 matching bases. This CDR3 spans 15 amino acids. The germline CDR1 and CDR2 sequences are SGHTA and FQGTGA. The V gene lost 2 bases and the J gene lost 0 bases, with 10 bases spanning the gap. Combining the CDR3 with reference TRBV7-3 and TRBJ2-5 gives the whole variable domain GAGVSQTPSNKVTEKGKYVELRCDPISGHTALYWYRQSLGQGPEFLIYFQGTGAADDSGLPNDRFFAVRPEGSVSTLKIQRTERGDSAVYLCASSLGQGNQETQYFGPGTRLLVL.